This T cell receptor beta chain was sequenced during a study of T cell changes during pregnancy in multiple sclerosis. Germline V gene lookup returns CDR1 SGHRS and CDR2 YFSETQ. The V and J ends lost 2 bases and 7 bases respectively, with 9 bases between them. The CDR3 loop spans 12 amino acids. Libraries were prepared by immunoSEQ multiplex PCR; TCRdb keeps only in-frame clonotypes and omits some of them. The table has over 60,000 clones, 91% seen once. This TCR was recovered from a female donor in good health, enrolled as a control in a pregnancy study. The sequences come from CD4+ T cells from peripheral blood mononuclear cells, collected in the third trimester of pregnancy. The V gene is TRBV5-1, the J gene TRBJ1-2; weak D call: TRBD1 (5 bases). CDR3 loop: CASSFGQGGYTF. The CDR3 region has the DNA TGCGCCAGCAGCTTCGGGCAGGGTGGCTACACCTTC.